These 13 T cell receptor beta chains came from one sample sequenced in a study of shared clonotypes between healthy human individuals. Repertoires were generated with immunoSEQ multiplex PCR, while TCRdb's copy carries only in-frame clones and drops some. The sample has about 2.3 million clones, roughly 90% seen once. Sequenced material: naive CD4+ T cells from PBMCs. The subset: CD45RA+ positively selected. The receptors shown here come from a man aged 18 to 35 in good health. Some clones in this sample may be carry-over from other donors' samples.

This chain connects TRBV5-4 to TRBJ2-3; D uncertain. The length of the CDR3 is 14 residues. CDR1 SGHNT and CDR2 YYREEE come from the germline V gene (reference sequence). Deletions cut 4 bases from V and 4 bases from J, with 13 bases between. This CDR3 is CASSVMPGADTQYF. The CDR3 DNA reads TGTGCCAGCAGCGTCATGCCAGGAGCAGATACGCAGTATTTT.

J is TRBJ1-2 and V is TRBV28, with 7 bases identical to TRBD1. V shed 11 bases and J 3 bases; nucleotides not matched to a gene: 9. CDR1 and CDR2 (germline): MDHEN, SYDVKM. The CDR3 loop spans 13 amino acids. The CDR3 reads CASGGGDHYGYTF. CDR3 DNA sequence: TGTGCCTCCGGAGGGGGCGATCACTATGGCTACACCTTC.

CDR3 nucleotides: TGTGCCAGCAGCTTCGCCTCAGGGACAGATACGCAGTATTTT. It codes for CASSFASGTDTQYF. This chain links TRBV7-3 with TRBJ2-3, with D perhaps matching TRBD1 (5 bases). The germline gives CDR1 SGHTA, CDR2 FQGTGA. The CDR3 spans 14 residues. V was pared by 3 bases and J by 3 bases, with 10 bases between. Based on the CDR3 plus reference TRBV7-3 and TRBJ2-3, the full variable domain is GAGVSQTPSNKVTEKGKYVELRCDPISGHTALYWYRQSLGQGPEFLIYFQGTGAADDSGLPNDRFFAVRPEGSVSTLKIQRTERGDSAVYLCASSFASGTDTQYFGPGTRLTVL.

This rearrangement joins TRBV6-5 to TRBJ2-1; D perhaps matches TRBD2 (5 bases). Germline loops: CDR1 MNHEY, CDR2 SVGAGI. V was clipped by 7 bases and J by 2 bases, with 12 bases between them. This CDR3 has 14 amino acids. CDR3 sequence: CASTNPGAYNEQFF. The CDR3 coding sequence is TGTGCCAGCACCAACCCCGGGGCCTACAATGAGCAGTTCTTC.

The rearrangement joins TRBV19 to TRBJ2-3; tentatively, D is TRBD1 (6 bases). CDR3 length: 15 amino acids. The ends were cut back, 6 bases at V and 1 base at J, with 14 bases in the middle. Looked up from germline, CDR1 is LNHDA and CDR2 is SQIVND (reference sequence). CDR3 sequence reads: CASSILRGGTDTQYF. The CDR3 region has the DNA TGTGCCAGTAGCATTCTCAGGGGTGGCACAGATACGCAGTATTTT.

The chain is built from TRBV7-9 and TRBJ1-1; D not certain. CDR1 SEHNR and CDR2 FQNEAQ come from the germline V gene (reference sequence). This CDR3 contains 16 residues. V was trimmed by 4 bases and J by 0 bases, leaving 15 bases between them. CDR3 coding DNA: TGTGCCAGCAGCTCCTGGACGGGGAATTTGAACACTGAAGCTTTCTTT. Translation gives CASSSWTGNLNTEAFF. Drawing the rest from reference TRBV7-9 and TRBJ1-1, the complete variable domain is DTGVSQNPRHKITKRGQNVTFRCDPISEHNRLYWYRQTLGQGPEFLTYFQNEAQLEKSRLLSDRFSAERPKGSFSTLEIQRTEQGDSAMYLCASSSWTGNLNTEAFFGQGTRLTVV.

The rearrangement uses TRBV11-3 and TRBJ1-1; D remains unclear. Trimming removed 3 bases at V and 0 bases at J, with 5 bases between. Germline CDR1 SGHNT, CDR2 YENEEA. The CDR3 covers 13 residues. DNA of the CDR3: TGTGCCAGCAGCTTCCATATGAACACTGAAGCTTTCTTT. It codes for CASSFHMNTEAFF.

CDR3 bases: TGTGCCAGCAGCTTAGCTGGTACTGAGCAGTTCTTC. Residues: CASSLAGTEQFF. The chain combines TRBV11-3 with TRBJ2-1; D call uncertain. CDR1 is SGHNT and CDR2 is YENEEA in the germline V gene. The V and J ends lost 1 base and 9 bases respectively, with 7 bases between them. This CDR3 region has 12 residues.

V usage is TRBV5-6 and J usage is TRBJ2-1; TRBD2 aligns across 13 bases. CDR3 length: 18 residues. CDR1 SGHDT and CDR2 YYEEEE come from the germline V gene. The ends lost 0 bases at V and 8 bases at J; junction bases unmatched: 11. CDR3 sequence (DNA): TGTGCCAGCAGCTTGGGACTAGCGGGAGGAAAGGATTTCGATGAGCAGTTCTTC. This codes for CASSLGLAGGKDFDEQFF.

The chain uses TRBV13 and TRBJ2-3; no clear D gene. The length of the CDR3 is 12 residues. In germline, CDR1 is PRHDT, CDR2 FYEKMQ (reference sequence). Trimming cost V 1 base and J 5 bases, with 4 bases left between them. The CDR3 DNA sequence: TGTGCCAGCAGCTTAGTCAAAGATACGCAGTATTTT. It codes for CASSLVKDTQYF.

This chain connects TRBV14 to TRBJ2-7; 9 positions agree with TRBD1. The germline gives CDR1 SGHDN, CDR2 FVKESK. With V trimmed by 2 bases and J by 0 bases, 5 bases remained unmatched. The CDR3 is 16 residues long. DNA for the CDR3: TGTGCCAGCAGCCAACCGGGACAGGGAAGCTCCTACGAGCAGTACTTC. It codes for CASSQPGQGSSYEQYF.

In its sample, this clone was seen a few times. The gene calls are TRBV4-1 and TRBJ1-5; the D is unclear. The CDR3 contains 15 residues. V lost 1 base to trimming and J lost 0 bases, with 7 bases between them. Germline CDR1 is MGHRA and CDR2 is YSYEKL. CDR3 protein: CASSQASASNQPQHF. CDR3 in DNA: TGCGCCAGCAGCCAAGCCTCAGCTAGCAATCAGCCCCAGCATTTT.

V and J are TRBV27 and TRBJ2-7; the D gene is possibly TRBD2 (5 bases). Per germline, CDR1 MNHEY and CDR2 SMNVEV (reference sequence). This CDR3 has 16 residues. The V and J ends lost 4 bases and 0 bases respectively, with 16 bases between them. The CDR3 protein is CASSSLFSAVSYEQYF. Written as DNA, the CDR3 is TGTGCCAGCAGTTCCCTGTTTAGCGCCGTCTCCTACGAGCAGTACTTC.